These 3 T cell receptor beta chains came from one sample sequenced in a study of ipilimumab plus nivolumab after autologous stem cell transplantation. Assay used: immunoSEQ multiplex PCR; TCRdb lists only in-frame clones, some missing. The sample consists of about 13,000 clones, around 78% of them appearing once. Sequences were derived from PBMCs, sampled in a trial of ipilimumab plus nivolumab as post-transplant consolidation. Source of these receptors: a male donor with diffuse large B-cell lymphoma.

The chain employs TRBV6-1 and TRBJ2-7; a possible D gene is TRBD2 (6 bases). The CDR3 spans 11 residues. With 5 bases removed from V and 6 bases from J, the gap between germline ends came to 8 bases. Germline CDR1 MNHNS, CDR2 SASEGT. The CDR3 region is CASSPGGEQYF. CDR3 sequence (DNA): TGTGCCAGCAGTCCCGGGGGCGAGCAGTACTTC.

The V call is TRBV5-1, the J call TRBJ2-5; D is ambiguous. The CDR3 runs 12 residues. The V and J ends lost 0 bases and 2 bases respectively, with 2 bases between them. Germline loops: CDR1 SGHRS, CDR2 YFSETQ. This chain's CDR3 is CASSLGQETQYF. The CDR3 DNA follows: TGCGCCAGCAGCTTGGGGCAAGAGACCCAGTACTTC.

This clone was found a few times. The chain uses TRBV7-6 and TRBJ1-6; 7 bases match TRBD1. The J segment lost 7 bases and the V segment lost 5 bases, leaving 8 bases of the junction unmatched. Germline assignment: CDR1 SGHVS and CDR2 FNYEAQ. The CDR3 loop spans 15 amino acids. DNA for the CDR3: TGTGCCAGCAGCCCGCGACAGGGTGGGAATTCACCCCTCCACTTT. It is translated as CASSPRQGGNSPLHF.